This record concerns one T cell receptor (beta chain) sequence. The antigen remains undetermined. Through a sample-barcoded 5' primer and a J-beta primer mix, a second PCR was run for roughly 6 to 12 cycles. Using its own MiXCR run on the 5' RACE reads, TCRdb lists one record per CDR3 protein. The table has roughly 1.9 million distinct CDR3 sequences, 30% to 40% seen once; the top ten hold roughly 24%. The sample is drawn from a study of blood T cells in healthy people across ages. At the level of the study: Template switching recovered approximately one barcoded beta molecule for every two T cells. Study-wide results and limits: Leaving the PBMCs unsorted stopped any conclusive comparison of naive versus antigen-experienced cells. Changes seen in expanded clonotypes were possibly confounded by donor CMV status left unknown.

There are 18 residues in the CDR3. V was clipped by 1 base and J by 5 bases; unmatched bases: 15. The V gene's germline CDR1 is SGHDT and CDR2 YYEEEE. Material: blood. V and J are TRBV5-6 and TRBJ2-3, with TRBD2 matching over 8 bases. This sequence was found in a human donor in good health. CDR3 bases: TGTGCCAGCAGCTTGAATCTAATAGGGACTAGAAGAATAGATACGCAGTATTTT. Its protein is CASSLNLIGTRRIDTQYF.